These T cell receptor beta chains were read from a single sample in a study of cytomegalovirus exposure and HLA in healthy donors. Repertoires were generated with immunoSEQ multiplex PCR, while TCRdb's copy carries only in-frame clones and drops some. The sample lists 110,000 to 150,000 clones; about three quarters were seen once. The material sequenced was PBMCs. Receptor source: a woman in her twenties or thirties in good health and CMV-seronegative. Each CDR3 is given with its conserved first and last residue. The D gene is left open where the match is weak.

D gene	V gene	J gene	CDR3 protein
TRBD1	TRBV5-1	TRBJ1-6	CASSIGQGQNSPLHF
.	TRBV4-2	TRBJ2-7	CASSQTPGYEQYF
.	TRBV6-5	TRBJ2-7	CASSFRGSYEQYF
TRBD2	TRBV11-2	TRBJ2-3	CASSPRGLADDTDTQYF
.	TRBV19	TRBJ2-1	CASRRGINEQFF
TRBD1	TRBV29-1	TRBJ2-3	CSVVGQGAIDTQYF
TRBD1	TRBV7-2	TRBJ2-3	CASSFRDSGVTDTQYF
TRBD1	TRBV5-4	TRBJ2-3	CASSEDRGDTDTQYF
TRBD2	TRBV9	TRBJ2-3	CASSEAGGWADTQYF
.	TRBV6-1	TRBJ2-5	CASSATGAETQYF
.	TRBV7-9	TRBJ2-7	CASSFGTYSYEQYF
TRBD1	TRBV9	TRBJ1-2	CASSGGTGHYGYTF
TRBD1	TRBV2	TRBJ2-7	CASSEAITGQGFYEQYF
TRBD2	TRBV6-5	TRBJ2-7	CASSAAGGRNEQYF
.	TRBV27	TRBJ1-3	CASSSSGSSGNTIYF
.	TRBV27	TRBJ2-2	CASRMLGVANTGELFF
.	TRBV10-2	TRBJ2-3	CASSEGGSTDTQYF
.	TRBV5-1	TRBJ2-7	CASSLGGFDEQYF
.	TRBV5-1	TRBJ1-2	CASSLVGGNGYTF
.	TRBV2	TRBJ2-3	CASMRVYTDTQYF
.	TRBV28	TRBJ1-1	CASMYRNTEAFF
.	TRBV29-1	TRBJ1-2	CSVVERGGDYGYTF
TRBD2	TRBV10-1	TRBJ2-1	CASTTGTSEANEQFF
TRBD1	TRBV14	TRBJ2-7	CASSQTVDRGSYEQYF
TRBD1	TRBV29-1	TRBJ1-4	CSVEGGRGVEKLFF
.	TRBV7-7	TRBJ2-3	CASSYRVPDTQYF
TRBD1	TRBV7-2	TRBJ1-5	CASSPDRGGNQPQHF
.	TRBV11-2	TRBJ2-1	CASSSSVYNEQFF
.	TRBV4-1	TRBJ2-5	CASSQTQGRGSQETQYF
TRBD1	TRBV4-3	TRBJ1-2	CASSHGQGNFYGYTF